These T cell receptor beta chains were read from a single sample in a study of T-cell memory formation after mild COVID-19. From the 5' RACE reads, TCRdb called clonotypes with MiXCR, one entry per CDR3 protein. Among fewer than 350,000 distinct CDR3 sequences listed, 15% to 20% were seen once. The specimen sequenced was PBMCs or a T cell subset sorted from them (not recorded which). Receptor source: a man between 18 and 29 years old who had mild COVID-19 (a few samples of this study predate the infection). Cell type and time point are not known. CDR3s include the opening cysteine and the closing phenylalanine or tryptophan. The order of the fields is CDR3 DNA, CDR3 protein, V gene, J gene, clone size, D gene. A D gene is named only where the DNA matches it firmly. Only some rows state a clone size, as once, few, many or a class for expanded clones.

CDR3nt: TGCGCCAGCAGCTTGGGAGGTGGAGATAATTCACCCCTCCACTTT
CDR3aa: CASSLGGGDNSPLHF
v_gene: TRBV5-1
j_gene: TRBJ1-6
abundance: -
d_gene: -

CDR3nt: TGCGCCAGCAGCTTGGAGGGTACGAACACTGAAGCTTTCTTT
CDR3aa: CASSLEGTNTEAFF
v_gene: TRBV5-1
j_gene: TRBJ1-1
abundance: few
d_gene: -

CDR3nt: TGCAGTGCTACCCTCGGGGGGGCCGGAGAGACCCAGTACTTC
CDR3aa: CSATLGGAGETQYF
v_gene: TRBV20-1
j_gene: TRBJ2-5
abundance: few
d_gene: TRBD2

CDR3nt: TGTGCCAGCAGTGAAAAACAGGGCAGGACTGAAGCTTTCTTT
CDR3aa: CASSEKQGRTEAFF
v_gene: TRBV2
j_gene: TRBJ1-1
abundance: -
d_gene: -

CDR3nt: TGCAGTGCTACCGACAGGGCGAACACCGGGGAGCTGTTTTTT
CDR3aa: CSATDRANTGELFF
v_gene: TRBV20-1
j_gene: TRBJ2-2
abundance: -
d_gene: TRBD1

CDR3nt: TGTGCCACCCGGGACACACTCACAGATACGCAGTATTTT
CDR3aa: CATRDTLTDTQYF
v_gene: TRBV11-2
j_gene: TRBJ2-3
abundance: -
d_gene: -

CDR3nt: TGTGCCAGCACGACCCTTTACAATGAGCAGTTCTTC
CDR3aa: CASTTLYNEQFF
v_gene: TRBV18
j_gene: TRBJ2-1
abundance: few
d_gene: -

CDR3nt: TGCGCCAGCAGCCGAGACGTTAGCGGGGGGACGAACACCGGGGAGCTGTTTTTT
CDR3aa: CASSRDVSGGTNTGELFF
v_gene: TRBV4-3
j_gene: TRBJ2-2
abundance: -
d_gene: TRBD2

CDR3nt: TGTGCCAGCAGACCGTGGACGCCGGACTACAATGAGCAGTTCTTC
CDR3aa: CASRPWTPDYNEQFF
v_gene: TRBV6-2/TRBV6-3
j_gene: TRBJ2-1
abundance: few
d_gene: -

CDR3nt: TGTGCCAGCAGTTTTGGGCCAGAGGGCTACACCTTC
CDR3aa: CASSFGPEGYTF
v_gene: TRBV12-3/TRBV12-4
j_gene: TRBJ1-2
abundance: -
d_gene: -

CDR3nt: TGTGCCAGCGCCCCTCTAGCGGGGGGGCCGGTTGAGCAGTTCTTC
CDR3aa: CASAPLAGGPVEQFF
v_gene: TRBV6-1
j_gene: TRBJ2-1
abundance: -
d_gene: TRBD2